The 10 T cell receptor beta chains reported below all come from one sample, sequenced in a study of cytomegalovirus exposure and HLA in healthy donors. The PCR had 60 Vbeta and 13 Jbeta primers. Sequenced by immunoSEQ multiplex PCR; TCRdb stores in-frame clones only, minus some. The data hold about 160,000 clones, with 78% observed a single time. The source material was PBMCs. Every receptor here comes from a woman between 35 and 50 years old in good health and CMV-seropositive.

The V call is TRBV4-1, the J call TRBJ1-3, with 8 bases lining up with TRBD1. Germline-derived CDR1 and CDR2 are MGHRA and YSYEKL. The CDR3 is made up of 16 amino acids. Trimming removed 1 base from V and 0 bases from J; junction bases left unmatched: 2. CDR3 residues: CASSQAGGHSGNTIYF. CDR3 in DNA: TGCGCCAGCAGCCAAGCAGGGGGCCACTCTGGAAACACCATATATTTT.

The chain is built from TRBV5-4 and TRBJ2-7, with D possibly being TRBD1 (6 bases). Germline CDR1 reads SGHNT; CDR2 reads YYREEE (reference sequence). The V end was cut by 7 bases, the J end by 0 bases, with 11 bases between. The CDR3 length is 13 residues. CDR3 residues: CASSDRYSYEQYF. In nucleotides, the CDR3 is TGTGCCAGCTCTGACAGGTACTCCTACGAGCAGTACTTC.

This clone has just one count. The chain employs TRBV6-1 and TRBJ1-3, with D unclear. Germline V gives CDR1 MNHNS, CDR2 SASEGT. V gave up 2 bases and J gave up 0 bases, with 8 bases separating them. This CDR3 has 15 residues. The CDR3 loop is CASSELIRSGNTIYF. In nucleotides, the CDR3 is TGTGCCAGCAGTGAACTTATCCGCTCTGGAAACACCATATATTTT.

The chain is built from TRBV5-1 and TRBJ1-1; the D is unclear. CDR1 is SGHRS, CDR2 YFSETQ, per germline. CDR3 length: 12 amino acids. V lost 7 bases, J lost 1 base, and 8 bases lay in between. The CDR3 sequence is CASSPENTEAFF. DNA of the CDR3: TGCGCCAGCTCTCCAGAGAACACTGAAGCTTTCTTT.

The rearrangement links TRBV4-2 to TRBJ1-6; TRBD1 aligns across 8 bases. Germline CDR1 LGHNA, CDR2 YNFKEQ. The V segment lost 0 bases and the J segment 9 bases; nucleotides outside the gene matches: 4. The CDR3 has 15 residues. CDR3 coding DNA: TGTGCCAGCAGCCAAGAGCGACAGGGGCGTTCACCCCTCCACTTT. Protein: CASSQERQGRSPLHF.

This chain's CDR3 is CASSFSTIYEQYF. The DNA for the CDR3 is TGCGCCAGCAGCTTTAGCACCATCTACGAGCAGTACTTC. The chain couples TRBV5-1 to TRBJ2-7; no firm D call. V lost 2 bases to trimming and J lost 3 bases, with 9 bases between them. Germline CDR1 reads SGHRS; CDR2 reads YFSETQ. The CDR3 extends over 13 amino acids.

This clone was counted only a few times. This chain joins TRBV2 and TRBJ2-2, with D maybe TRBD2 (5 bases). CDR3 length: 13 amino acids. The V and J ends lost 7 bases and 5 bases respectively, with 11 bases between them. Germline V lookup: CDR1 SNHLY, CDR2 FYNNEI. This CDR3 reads CASKYGETGELFF. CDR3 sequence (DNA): TGTGCCAGCAAGTACGGGGAGACCGGGGAGCTGTTTTTT.

As DNA, the CDR3 is TGTGCCAGCAGTTTTACAGGGTTCGGGGACACTGAAGCTTTCTTT. Its translation: CASSFTGFGDTEAFF. The chain uses TRBV6-1 and TRBJ1-1; D may be TRBD1 (6 bases). In germline, CDR1 is MNHNS, CDR2 SASEGT. This CDR3 is built from 15 residues. V was shortened by 5 bases and J by 3 bases, with 16 bases between the two germline ends.

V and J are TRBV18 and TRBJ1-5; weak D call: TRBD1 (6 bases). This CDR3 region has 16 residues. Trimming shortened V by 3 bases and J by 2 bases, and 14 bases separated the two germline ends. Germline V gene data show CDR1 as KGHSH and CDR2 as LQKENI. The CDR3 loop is CASSPETGLGNQPQHF. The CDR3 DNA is TGTGCCAGCTCACCTGAGACAGGCTTGGGCAATCAGCCCCAGCATTTT.

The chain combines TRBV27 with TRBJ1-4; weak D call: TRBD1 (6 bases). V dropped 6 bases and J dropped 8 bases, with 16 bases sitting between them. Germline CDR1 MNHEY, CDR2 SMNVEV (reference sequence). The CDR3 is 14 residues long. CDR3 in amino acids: CASRQGSSWEKLFF. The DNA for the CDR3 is TGTGCCAGCAGGCAGGGGAGTTCCTGGGAAAAACTGTTTTTT.